Given below is one T cell receptor (beta chain) in context. Its antigen specificity is not known. Base quality data are lacking; no much larger clone is found one base away. These data belong to a study of blood T cell repertoires in COVID-19 (dated by TCRdb to between 2020 and 2021). In terms of the full investigation: The collaborator samples originated in the United States, Italy and Spain and spanned the acute and convalescent phases of COVID-19. The material from the prospective study consisted of cDNA or gDNA derived from T cells, B-cell-depleted T cells, or PBMCs. Deeply sampled blood TCRbeta repertoires from subjects exposed to, actively infected with, or recovered from COVID-19 were included in the dataset. The repertoires were released in a freely available public database intended as a resource for research on the immune response to SARS-CoV-2. Where available, HLA class I and class II types were taken from metadata supplied by the sample provider and were not determined by assay-based typing. The sample metadata nearly always contained a de-identified subject ID, COVID-19 status, age in years and sex. The samples were drawn from two sources: the first 160 participants of the ongoing ImmuneRACE study, and 950 to 1,500 subjects contributed by 6 global collaborators.

Broader findings and caveats from the paper: The amount of clinical and demographic metadata varied by source and participant and was provided uncurated.

Each collaborating institution followed its own protocols to collect whole blood in K2EDTA tubes. For TCRbeta analysis, collaborators shipped samples as frozen whole blood, isolated PBMCs, or DNA extracted from either of those sample types. TCRbeta CDR3 regions were amplified from genomic DNA using the immunoSEQ Assay, a bias-controlled multiplex PCR. In the authors' own workflow: Within the assay, amplification of reference gene primers was used to estimate how many nucleated cells each sample contained. To quantify the absolute abundance of each unique TCRbeta CDR3 rearrangement, sequence reads were collapsed and filtered. For each sample, productive Simpson clonality was calculated by taking the square root of Simpson's diversity index across productive rearrangements. As stored in TCRdb, this immuneACCESS dataset retains in-frame rearrangements with V and J assigned. A fraction of the clones does not appear; measured against another copy, unresolved V genes explain less than half of the discrepancy, and the remainder lacks a known reason. That table is the source of V, J and clone size, and D and trimming were worked out from the DNA. The sample table records 120,000 to 150,000 clones; almost 85% of these occur just once. About 15% of the sample belongs to the ten largest clones.

Specimen: peripheral blood. This sequence originates from a human donor with acute or convalescent COVID-19. The donor label of this sample is uncertain.

Here the CDR3 is given as CAWSLNSLGGTQYF. The DNA reads TGTGCCTGGAGCTTAAATAGCTTGGGTGGGACCCAGTACTTC. This sequence uses TRBV30 and TRBJ2-5, with the identity of the D gene unclear. Cut back by 3 bases and 7 bases, the V and J ends lie 18 bases apart. The CDR3 goes from the cysteine to the phenylalanine over 14 residues. Kept here is only the CDR3 DNA, which spans 42 bases and is read in frame from base 1. CDR1 and CDR2 are drawn from the germline V gene (reference sequence): GTSNPN, SVGIG.